The clone carrying this T cell receptor beta chain was observed many times. The sample comes from a study of T cells in Graves' hyperthyroidism and ophthalmopathy. Across the whole study: Peripheral blood was obtained at initial diagnosis, preceding any treatment.

TCR beta CDR3 sequences were amplified from RNA transcripts. During a first-round RT-PCR of the TCR CDR3, the HTBI primer set was used. One entry per CDR3 protein results from TCRdb running MiXCR on the multiplex PCR reads. In the table there are 530,000 or so distinct CDR3 sequences, about 24% of which are singletons. Patients having uncontrolled infection, another autoimmune disease, pregnancy or lactation were not included. Based on clinical symptoms, serum thyroxine and TRAb, thyroid ultrasound and orbital computed tomography, diagnoses were reached. The sample taken for sequencing was blood. This TCR was recovered from a woman in her 30s with Graves' ophthalmopathy.

The DNA of the CDR3 is TGCGCCAGCAGCCAAGGAGTGGGAACCTACGAGCAGTACTTC. It encodes CASSQGVGTYEQYF. V gene TRBV4-1 combines with J gene TRBJ2-7; D not resolved. The CDR3 length is 14 residues. Germline CDR1 reads MGHRA; CDR2 reads YSYEKL. V was clipped by 1 base and J by 2 bases, with 9 bases between them.